The present TCR beta chain was sequenced within a study of PD-L1 blockade in urothelial cancer (TCRdb year 2017). In terms of the full investigation: Therapy was started in the mid-2010s for all patients, and atezolizumab 1,200 mg was administered intravenously every 3 weeks. The study, an exploratory multi-omic analysis, examined somatic, immune and clinical correlates of response to PD-L1 blockade with atezolizumab in urothelial cancer. Pretreatment blood TCR-seq was available for about 27 patients, at least one posttreatment blood collection was obtained for 25 or so patients, and tumor TCR-seq was available for 25 or so patients. About 90% of the 29 patients were males with bladder-origin urothelial cancer, and about 65% of the roughly 29 reported a prior smoking history. Blood samples were analyzed 3 weeks after the start of treatment (second dose) and 6 weeks after the start of treatment. Blood samples gave a median of about 150,000 T cells and 88,000 or so unique TCRs, with a median clonality of roughly 0.08. In the same patients, whole exome sequencing and RNA sequencing of pretreatment tumors were performed in addition to TCR sequencing. Durable clinical benefit was defined as progression-free survival longer than 6 months, and TCR features were also tested against progression-free and overall survival. Pretreatment tumor samples, along with matched peripheral blood collected serially before and after atezolizumab treatment, underwent TCR sequencing. Durable clinical benefit was achieved by nine patients and was not achieved by 20 patients. An ECOG performance status of 0 or 1 was recorded for the patients, and 0 to 3 prior chemotherapy regimens had been received by the patients.

Synthetic TCR analog templates were spiked into each PCR to estimate absolute template abundance from read counts. The immunoSEQ assay used bias-controlled V and J gene primers to amplify TCRbeta CDR3 regions from genomic DNA. Rearranged TCRbeta segments were sequenced at approximately 20X coverage. In the original analysis: Clustering was used to correct sequencing errors, and CDR3s were annotated against IMGT to assign V, D and J genes. Downstream analyses used only productive TCRbeta rearrangements and left out out-of-frame or stop-codon sequences. Clonality was computed as one minus Shannon entropy normalized by the log of the number of unique productive sequences. Fisher's exact test with Benjamini-Hochberg correction, at a threshold of adjusted p below 0.01, was used to find clones that differed between time points or between blood and tumor. Entries here come from immuneACCESS through TCRdb and include only in-frame sequences with V and J called. Some clones fail to appear in such tables; in the studies checked, an unresolved V gene covers under half of the shortfall, and the cause of the remainder is unknown. That table furnishes V, J and clone size, whereas the DNA furnished D and trimming. The sample contains about 85,000 clones, around 85% of them found a single time. Jointly, the top ten make up around an eighth of the sample.

In light of the paper, this sample's time point label describes: pretreatment peripheral blood. A cohort of 25 to 35 patients with locally advanced or metastatic urothelial carcinoma, treated at Memorial Sloan Kettering on a trial protocol, was included. Peripheral blood mononuclear cells were collected pretreatment and during treatment, at between 1 and 8 total time points per patient. The Qiagen DNeasy Blood extraction kit was used to purify genomic DNA from total PBMCs and from tumor samples. PBMCs were collected pretreatment and during treatment, and were isolated and stored as previously described. This clone was seen once. Its antigen is unknown. The record has no base qualities; no much larger clone is one base away. What the authors observed across the whole study: Improved progression-free and overall survival was found to be associated with pretreatment peripheral blood TCR clonality below the median. Because the sample size was small (n ≈ 27) and many exploratory analyses were performed, the results are intended to be hypothesis-generating. Greater expansion of tumor-associated TCR clones in peripheral blood 3 weeks after the start of treatment was observed in patients with durable benefit (n of about 21, p = 0.022).

The material sequenced was PBMCs, taken around atezolizumab (anti-PD-L1) treatment. The TCR originated in a man aged 55 to 70 with urothelial cancer.

The CDR3 reads CASSLIREAFF. The DNA sequence is given as TGTGCCAGCAGCTTGATTCGGGAAGCTTTCTTT. In this chain, TRBV7-2 is recombined with TRBJ1-1, with the D gene not clear enough to name. The CDR3 spans 11 residues, from the cysteine through the phenylalanine. Solely the CDR3 DNA is kept, with 33 bases framed from the first base. CDR1 and CDR2, per the germline V gene, are SGHTA and FQGNSA. V and J are truncated by 3 bases and 8 bases respectively, leaving an intervening sequence of 7 bases.